The present entry profiles one T cell receptor (beta chain) with its context. Its cognate antigen is unknown. Averaging approximately 0.11 L, one heparinised blood draw came from each individual donor. The entry originates in a study of beta chain features in type 1 diabetes. Findings and limits, study-wide: Shorter templates might be favored by PCR, and equally so in patients and in controls. In every one of the four CD4+ subsets, TCRB CDR3s were moderately but significantly shorter in Type 1 diabetes patients. The naive, central memory and Treg TCRB repertoires looked more alike in patients than they did in healthy donors.

The study reverse transcribed the entire isolated RNA, so it sequenced expressed TCRB transcripts. Approximately 3.9 million reads per sample were averaged for naive, central memory and regulatory samples. The data were produced by immunoSEQ multiplex PCR, yet TCRdb's version contains in-frame clones alone and is incomplete. The repertoire holds some 150,000 clones, with 10% to 15% as singletons. The V end lost 5 bases, the J end lost 0 bases, and 7 bases lay between the germline ends. Germline V gives CDR1 GTSNPN, CDR2 SVGIG (reference sequence). The CDR3 is 12 amino acids. The sequence was collected from a man younger than 35 with type 1 diabetes. This chain connects TRBV30 to TRBJ1-1, with D hard to call. Sequencing used central memory CD4+ T cells from blood. This chain's CDR3 is CAWLRLNTEAFF. As DNA, the CDR3 is TGTGCCTGGCTACGGTTGAACACTGAAGCTTTCTTT.